This entry concerns a single TCR beta chain. What this receptor recognizes is not known. It has no much larger one-base neighbor in the sample; base qualities were not kept. This specimen belongs to a study of OX40 agonist ivuxolimab in advanced cancers. Turning to the overall study: Ivuxolimab was an agonistic, fully human IgG2 monoclonal antibody directed against OX40 (CD134), a costimulatory receptor. Partial responses were achieved by three dose-escalation patients, of whom one had hepatocellular carcinoma and two had cutaneous melanoma. The purpose of peripheral TCRbeta sequencing was to test whether ivuxolimab changed TCR sequence diversity and led to clonal T-cell expansion. Patients were allowed to have had prior anti-PD-1, anti-PD-L1 or anti-CTLA-4 therapy, and around 40% of the dose-escalation patients had previously received checkpoint inhibitors. Intravenous ivuxolimab was administered to patients every 2 weeks at six dose levels: 0.01, 0.1, 0.3, 1.5, 3 and 10 mg/kg. In the dose-escalation cohort, 65% to 85% of patients were male, and the mean age was 60 years with a range of about 20 to 79. Of the 50 to 55 dose-escalation patients, hepatocellular carcinoma was present in around 19, melanoma in approximately 15, renal cell carcinoma in 9 and head and neck cancer in 9. The paper covers the monotherapy dose-escalation part of the phase I ivuxolimab trial, which included N = 52 patients. Here is what the overall study found, with its caveats: On average, CD8+ T cells showed more expanded clones than CD4+ T cells after ivuxolimab. Low levels of normalized T-cell clonal expansion were also seen in some patients who did not respond. In the 0.1-3.0 mg/kg groups, partial responders had among the lowest normalized peripheral clonal expansion, particularly in CD8+ T cells. The antigen specificity of the peripheral T cells that underwent clonal expansion was not determined. At doses of 0.1 to 3.0 mg/kg, clonal expansion of both CD4+ and CD8+ blood T cells was observed from baseline to week 6.

For sequencing of the TCRbeta CDR3 region, genomic DNA was extracted from the sorted cells. TCRbeta CDR3 regions were sequenced using the immunoSEQ Assay. TCRdb carries this immuneACCESS record with in-frame sequences only. Its versions omit some clonotypes, under half of them owing to an unresolved V gene in the studies checked, with the rest unexplained. In all, the sample holds 90,000 to 100,000 clones, and around 85% of those were seen once. The ten largest clonotypes hold 0.82% of the sample. Taken from cysteine to phenylalanine, the CDR3 has 15 residues. The read is trimmed to its CDR3 DNA, 45 bases read in frame from base 1. Relative to germline, V is 0 bases shorter and J is 8 bases shorter, with 17 bases between their ends. According to the germline V gene, CDR1 reads SGDLS and CDR2 reads YYNGEE. The trial excluded patients who had a history of autoimmune disease or who were on systemic immunosuppression. Peripheral blood for TCR sequencing was collected from all dose cohorts at baseline, on cycle 4 day 1, and on cycle 7 day 1. The samples were drawn from a first-in-human, open-label, multicenter phase I dose-escalation trial of ivuxolimab. The trial enrolled adults with locally advanced or metastatic head and neck squamous cell, hepatocellular, melanoma or renal cell carcinoma. Before TCR sequencing, CD4+ and CD8+ T cells were separately sorted from peripheral blood.

Sequences were derived from CD4+ or CD8+ T cells sorted from blood, sampled in a trial of the OX40 agonist ivuxolimab. The chain is assembled from TRBV9 and TRBJ1-2; the D gene is perhaps TRBD1, on 6 matching bases. The receptor was isolated from an adult with an advanced solid tumor such as melanoma, head and neck, liver or kidney cancer. Read as DNA, the sequence is TGTGCCAGCAGCGTAGATCATTCGGGGGCGCAGGGCTACACCTTC. Its protein product is CASSVDHSGAQGYTF.